This record looks at one TCR beta chain sequence and its context. V shed 0 bases, J shed 9 bases, and the junction held 11 bases outside the gene matches. The CDR3 contains 18 residues. Germline loops: CDR1 MGHRA, CDR2 YSYEKL. MiXCR reprocessed the PCR reads for TCRdb. The repertoire holds under 20,000 clones, with roughly 15% as singletons. There were no patients who had received any treatment before thyroid surgery. This sample was included in a study of metastatic and nonmetastatic thyroid tumors. The origin of this receptor is a male donor with papillary thyroid cancer or a benign thyroid nodule (not recorded which). Some clones in this sample may be carry-over from other donors' samples. The rearrangement uses TRBV4-1 and TRBJ2-1; 13 nucleotides match TRBD2. Sequenced: blood. The CDR3 region is CASSQELSGLAGELEQFF. Written as DNA, the CDR3 is TGCGCCAGCAGCCAAGAGCTTTCAGGACTAGCGGGAGAGCTTGAGCAGTTCTTC.